These 13 T cell receptor beta chains were sequenced from one sample in a study of OX40 agonist ivuxolimab in advanced cancers. The table came from immunoSEQ multiplex PCR; TCRdb's copy has only in-frame clones and leaves some out. The sample includes around 26,000 clones, 85% of them seen just once. This specimen consisted of CD4+ or CD8+ T cells sorted from blood, obtained in a trial of the OX40 agonist ivuxolimab. These TCRs come from an adult with an advanced solid tumor such as melanoma, head and neck, liver or kidney cancer.

The rearrangement links TRBV11-2 to TRBJ2-2; D is unclear. The length of the CDR3 is 16 residues. Germline V CDR1 and CDR2: SGHAT, FQNNGV. V lost 1 base and J 1 base, leaving 10 bases between the germline ends. The CDR3 protein is CASSLGVWRNTGELFF. CDR3 DNA: TGTGCCAGCAGCTTAGGGGTCTGGAGGAACACCGGGGAGCTGTTTTTT.

This chain connects TRBV27 to TRBJ1-6; D uncertain. This CDR3 spans 14 amino acids. Trimming removed 6 bases from V and 10 bases from J, with 16 bases in between. CDR1 MNHEY and CDR2 SMNVEV come from the germline V gene (reference sequence). The CDR3 protein is CASSHRGIVSPLHF. For the CDR3, the DNA is TGTGCCAGCAGCCACCGGGGTATCGTATCACCCCTCCACTTT.

The chain links TRBV10-1 to TRBJ2-5; 9 bases fit TRBD2. The CDR3 is 16 residues long. The J segment lost 2 bases and the V segment lost 0 bases, leaving 4 bases of the junction unmatched. CDR1 and CDR2 (germline): WNHNN, SYGVQD (reference sequence). CDR3 in amino acids: CASSESGSGGQETQYF. Here the CDR3 DNA reads TGCGCCAGCAGTGAGTCGGGTAGCGGGGGTCAAGAGACCCAGTACTTC.

The chain joins TRBV9 to TRBJ2-1; no firm D call. This CDR3 is 17 amino acids long. CDR1 SGDLS and CDR2 YYNGEE come from the germline V gene. Trimming cost V 3 bases and J 4 bases, with 20 bases left between them. The CDR3 protein is CASSGLSGPHLYNEQFF. In DNA, the CDR3 is TGTGCCAGCAGCGGATTATCGGGTCCTCACTTATACAATGAGCAGTTCTTC.

The CDR3 DNA follows: TGTGCCAGCAGCGTAGACGGGGGAGACGTTGACGAGCAGTACTTC. It specifies CASSVDGGDVDEQYF. The chain combines TRBV9 with TRBJ2-7; perhaps TRBD2 as D (6 bases). The CDR3 extends over 15 amino acids. Germline V lookup: CDR1 SGDLS, CDR2 YYNGEE. The V and J ends lost 0 bases and 5 bases respectively, with 15 bases between them.

The rearrangement uses TRBV9 and TRBJ2-2; D ambiguous. The V and J ends lost 4 bases and 2 bases respectively, with 3 bases between them. The CDR3 length is 12 residues. CDR1 SGDLS and CDR2 YYNGEE come from the germline V gene. Written as DNA, the CDR3 is TGTGCCAGCAGCATAAACACCGGGGAGCTGTTTTTT. The encoded protein is CASSINTGELFF.

The chain has TRBV6-5 and TRBJ1-2, with 8 bases aligning to TRBD1. J was trimmed by 3 bases and V by 5 bases; bases with no gene match: 8. This CDR3 has 15 residues. Per the germline V gene, CDR1 is MNHEY and CDR2 is SVGAGI. The CDR3 DNA follows: TGTGCCAGCAGTGGCTGGACAGGGAGCGACTATGGCTACACCTTC. It yields the protein CASSGWTGSDYGYTF.

The V and J genes are TRBV4-1 and TRBJ1-2, with D hard to call. Trimming pared 0 bases from V and 5 bases from J, leaving 7 bases between. Germline CDR1 is MGHRA and CDR2 is YSYEKL. The CDR3 has 13 residues. Here the CDR3 reads CASSQESDYGYTF. CDR3 nucleotide sequence: TGCGCCAGCAGCCAAGAGTCGGATTATGGCTACACCTTC.

The gene calls are TRBV2 and TRBJ2-2; D may be TRBD2 (6 bases). This CDR3 spans 13 amino acids. From germline, CDR1 is SNHLY and CDR2 FYNNEI. V gave up 8 bases and J gave up 1 base, with 8 bases separating them. The CDR3 coding sequence is TGTGCCAGCCAAGCGGGGAACACCGGGGAGCTGTTTTTT. Its protein product is CASQAGNTGELFF.

The sample holds one count of this clone. The chain is built from TRBV10-2 and TRBJ1-5; 8 nucleotides line up with TRBD1. Germline V CDR1 and CDR2: WSHSY, SAAADI. The CDR3 sequence is 14 residues long. Trimming cost V 6 bases and J 10 bases; bases outside gene matches: 11. This chain's CDR3 is CASSSDRGILPQHF. The CDR3 DNA follows: TGCGCCAGCAGCTCAGACAGGGGTATCCTACCCCAGCATTTT.

This clone was detected ten times or more. The chain uses TRBV6-5 and TRBJ1-2; TRBD1 matches at 7 bases. The trim removed 5 bases at V and 7 bases at J, leaving 10 bases unmatched. The CDR3 length is 14 residues. Germline loops: CDR1 MNHEY, CDR2 SVGAGI. The CDR3 bases are TGTGCCAGCAGTCGACAGGGAGGTTCCACTGGCTACACCTTC. Translated, it gives CASSRQGGSTGYTF.

The chain has TRBV20-1 and TRBJ2-7, with D perhaps TRBD2 (5 bases). The CDR3 is made up of 11 amino acids. Per germline, CDR1 DFQATT and CDR2 SNEGSKA (reference sequence). CDR3 bases: TGCAGCAACGCGGGCGCCTACGAGCAGTACTTC. This sequence encodes CSNAGAYEQYF.

This clone has more than one count but fewer than ten. This chain connects TRBV9 to TRBJ1-5; 10 nucleotides line up with TRBD1. Germline-derived CDR1 and CDR2 are SGDLS and YYNGEE. This CDR3 region has 16 residues. V dropped 3 bases and J dropped 4; count of bases not matched to a gene: 7. The CDR3 is CASSGGGTGANQPQHF. The DNA of the CDR3 is TGTGCCAGCAGCGGAGGCGGGACAGGGGCAAATCAGCCCCAGCATTTT. Looking up the rest from reference TRBV9 and TRBJ1-5 gives the full variable domain: DSGVTQTPKHLITATGQRVTLRCSPRSGDLSVYWYQQSLDQGLQFLIQYYNGEERAKGNILERFSAQQFPDLHSELNLSSLELGDSALYFCASSGGGTGANQPQHFGDGTRLSIL.